A selection of T cell receptor beta chains follows, all from one sample in a study of CD8 T cells in Susac syndrome. Each CDR3 protein gets one entry after TCRdb re-called the immunoSEQ multiplex PCR reads with MiXCR. The sample yields 140,000 or so distinct CDR3 sequences, approximately 95% seen once. Sequencing was done on a sample of CD4+ T cells from PBMCs. The receptors derive from a human donor in good health. Both conserved end residues are part of each CDR3. A D gene is named only where the DNA matches it firmly. Expanded clones are given a class, and other clones once, few, many or no size at all.

TRBJ1-1 TRBV2 NA NA CASSVGSGDVAFF TGTGCCAGCAGTGTTGGTTCAGGGGATGTGGCTTTCTTT
TRBJ2-7 TRBV9 TRBD2 NA CASSWTSSSYEQYF TGTGCCAGCAGCTGGACTAGCTCATCCTACGAGCAGTACTTC
TRBJ1-2 TRBV19 NA NA CAIPHRRDGRDGYTF TGTGCCATCCCACATCGGAGGGATGGACGAGATGGCTACACCTTC
TRBJ1-2 TRBV4-1 NA NA CASSQAGGRTYGYTF TGCGCCAGCAGCCAAGCCGGGGGACGGACCTATGGCTACACCTTC
TRBJ2-6 TRBV30 NA NA CAWSLVGSGANVLTF TGTGCCTGGAGTCTGGTAGGCTCTGGGGCCAACGTCCTGACTTTC
TRBJ2-5 TRBV24-1 TRBD2 NA CATSSGLAGIQETQYF TGTGCCACGTCCTCTGGACTAGCGGGCATCCAAGAGACCCAGTACTTC
TRBJ2-6 TRBV29-1 TRBD1 NA CSVVSAGGVSGANVLTF TGCAGCGTTGTATCGGCAGGGGGTGTCTCTGGGGCCAACGTCCTGACTTTC
TRBJ1-2 TRBV7-2 NA NA CASTSTTTGIGYTF TGTGCCAGCACCTCAACGACGACAGGAATTGGCTACACCTTC
TRBJ2-6 TRBV28 NA NA CASKTGSLTGANVLTF TGTGCCAGCAAGACGGGCAGCCTCACTGGGGCCAACGTCCTGACTTTC
TRBJ1-5 TRBV4-2 NA NA CASSQGHDSNQPQHF TGTGCCAGCAGCCAAGGACACGATAGCAATCAGCCCCAGCATTTT
TRBJ2-7 TRBV7-6 TRBD2 NA CASSLARGVEQYF TGTGCCAGCAGCTTAGCGCGGGGGGTCGAGCAGTACTTC
TRBJ2-1 TRBV3-1 TRBD2 NA CASKEREDRNEQFF TGTGCCAGCAAGGAGCGGGAGGATCGCAATGAGCAGTTCTTC
TRBJ1-2 TRBV2 NA NA CASRFRDYGYTF TGTGCCAGCAGGTTCAGGGACTATGGCTACACCTTC
TRBJ2-3 TRBV11-2 NA once CASSSNGGTDTQYF TGTGCCAGCAGCTCCAATGGGGGGACAGATACGCAGTATTTT
TRBJ2-1 TRBV6-5 TRBD1 once CASSRGQPNNEQFF TGTGCCAGCAGCCGGGGACAGCCTAACAATGAGCAGTTCTTC
TRBJ2-1 TRBV20-1 TRBD2 NA CSARDLLAGAPSSYNEQFF TGCAGTGCTAGAGACTTACTAGCGGGAGCCCCGAGCTCCTACAATGAGCAGTTCTTC
TRBJ2-7 TRBV5-6 NA once CASSSPFLGTYEQYF TGTGCCAGCAGCTCCCCTTTCTTGGGTACCTACGAGCAGTACTTC
TRBJ2-3 TRBV12-3/TRBV12-4 TRBD2 NA CASSPPRLADTQYF TGTGCCAGCAGTCCGCCCCGACTAGCGGATACGCAGTATTTT
TRBJ2-1 TRBV20-1 TRBD2 NA CSALSPGGYNEQFF TGCAGTGCTCTGAGTCCGGGAGGATACAATGAGCAGTTCTTC
TRBJ1-3 TRBV7-9 TRBD1 NA CASSLGQLSGNTIYF TGTGCCAGCAGCCTGGGACAGCTCTCTGGAAACACCATATATTTT
TRBJ2-7 TRBV6-4 TRBD2 NA CAAPGAGDSYEQYF TGTGCCGCACCTGGGGCGGGAGATTCCTACGAGCAGTACTTC
TRBJ1-1 TRBV30 NA once CAWSYWNTEAFF TGTGCCTGGAGTTACTGGAACACTGAAGCTTTCTTT
TRBJ2-7 TRBV3-1 TRBD2 NA CASSLGGTYEQYF TGTGCCAGCAGCCTGGGGGGGACCTACGAGCAGTACTTC
TRBJ2-1 TRBV20-1 NA NA CSAWGDRTFNEQFF TGCAGTGCTTGGGGGGACAGAACTTTCAATGAGCAGTTCTTC
TRBJ2-7 TRBV6-1 NA NA CASSVSRGEQYF TGTGCCAGCAGTGTATCGAGGGGCGAGCAGTACTTC
TRBJ2-1 TRBV15 NA NA CATSRESRGNEQFF TGTGCCACCAGCAGAGAATCTAGGGGGAATGAGCAGTTCTTC
TRBJ2-7 TRBV5-1 NA NA CASSLAGSLPGEQYF TGCGCCAGCAGCTTGGCCGGCAGTCTACCGGGGGAGCAGTACTTC
TRBJ2-5 TRBV6-1 NA once CASKSGWTQYF TGTGCCAGCAAATCGGGATGGACCCAGTACTTC
TRBJ1-1 TRBV7-2 TRBD1 NA CASSRTGWRTEAFF TGTGCCAGTAGTCGGACAGGGTGGAGGACTGAAGCTTTCTTT
TRBJ1-5 TRBV6-6 NA NA CASGSRDKFGNQPQHF TGTGCCAGCGGGTCTCGGGACAAATTCGGCAATCAGCCCCAGCATTTT
TRBJ2-7 TRBV6-6 TRBD2 NA CASSRGLAGRRYEQYF TGTGCCAGCAGCCGGGGACTAGCGGGGAGGAGGTACGAGCAGTACTTC
TRBJ2-3 TRBV20-1 TRBD2 NA CSASSGKGRGTQYF TGCAGTGCTTCTAGCGGCAAAGGAAGGGGTACGCAGTATTTT
TRBJ1-1 TRBV7-2 NA NA CASRFTRVGNTEAFF TGTGCCAGCAGATTCACACGGGTCGGGAACACTGAAGCTTTCTTT
TRBJ2-7 TRBV10-3 NA NA CAISPATGSYEQYF TGTGCCATCAGCCCCGCGACAGGCTCCTACGAGCAGTACTTC
TRBJ1-1 TRBV27 TRBD1 once CASSLLGQGAEAFF TGTGCCAGCAGTTTATTGGGACAGGGGGCTGAAGCTTTCTTT
TRBJ2-3 TRBV7-6 TRBD1 NA CASSLGTGVTDTQYF TGTGCCAGCAGCTTAGGGACAGGGGTCACAGATACGCAGTATTTT
TRBJ1-1 TRBV7-8 NA few CASSSDRNTEAFF TGTGCCAGCAGCTCTGACAGGAACACTGAAGCTTTCTTT
TRBJ2-5 TRBV30 NA NA CAWSVPAKEATQYF TGTGCCTGGAGTGTACCAGCTAAGGAGGCGACCCAGTACTTC
TRBJ1-4 TRBV29-1 NA NA CSVGSAEKLFF TGCAGCGTTGGGTCAGCCGAAAAACTGTTTTTT
TRBJ1-2 TRBV9 NA NA CASTNAGSSYGYTF TGTGCCAGCACCAATGCAGGATCAAGCTATGGCTACACCTTC
TRBJ1-5 TRBV5-1 TRBD1 NA CASSIGTGDVSNQPQHF TGCGCCAGCAGCATCGGGACAGGGGATGTGAGCAATCAGCCCCAGCATTTT
TRBJ2-2 TRBV7-9 NA NA CATRPSGELFF TGTGCCACTCGACCCTCCGGGGAGCTGTTTTTT
TRBJ2-7 TRBV6-6 TRBD2 NA CASSYPSSGSDEQYF TGTGCCAGCAGTTACCCCTCCAGCGGGAGTGACGAGCAGTACTTC
TRBJ1-2 TRBV2 TRBD1 NA CASSEAGQADYGYTF TGTGCCAGCAGTGAAGCCGGACAGGCGGACTATGGCTACACCTTC
TRBJ2-1 TRBV5-1 NA NA CASSLVRQSYNEQFF TGCGCCAGCAGCTTGGTAAGACAATCCTACAATGAGCAGTTCTTC
TRBJ1-2 TRBV20-1 NA NA CSARLVYGYTF TGCAGTGCTAGATTGGTCTATGGCTACACCTTC
TRBJ1-2 TRBV12-3/TRBV12-4 NA NA CASSFSVDSEWF TGTGCCAGCAGTTTTTCGGTTGACAGCGAGTGGTTC
TRBJ2-2 TRBV27 NA NA CASNFYPTRTGELFF TGTGCCAGCAATTTCTACCCTACGAGGACCGGGGAGCTGTTTTTT
TRBJ2-2 TRBV6-1 NA NA CASSEITGELFF TGTGCCAGCAGTGAAATCACCGGGGAGCTGTTTTTT
TRBJ2-7 TRBV6-2/TRBV6-3 NA once CASSYPLPPYEQYF TGTGCCAGCAGTTACCCGCTCCCGCCCTACGAGCAGTACTTC